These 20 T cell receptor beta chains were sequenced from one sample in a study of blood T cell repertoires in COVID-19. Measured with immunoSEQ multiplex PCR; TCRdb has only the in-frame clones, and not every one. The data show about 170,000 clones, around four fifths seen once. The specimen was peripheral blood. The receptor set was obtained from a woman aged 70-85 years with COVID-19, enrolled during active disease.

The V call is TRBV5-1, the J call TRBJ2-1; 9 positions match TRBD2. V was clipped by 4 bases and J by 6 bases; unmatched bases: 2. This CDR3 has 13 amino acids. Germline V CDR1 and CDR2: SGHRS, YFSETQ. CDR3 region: CASSQREVNEQFF. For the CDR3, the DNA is TGCGCCAGCAGCCAGCGGGAGGTCAATGAGCAGTTCTTC.

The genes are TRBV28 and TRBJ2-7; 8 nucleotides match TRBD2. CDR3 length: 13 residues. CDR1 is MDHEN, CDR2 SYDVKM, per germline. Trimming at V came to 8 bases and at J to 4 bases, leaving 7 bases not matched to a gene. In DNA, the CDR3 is TGTGCCAGCGCGGGAGGTTGGAGGTACGAGCAGTACTTC. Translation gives CASAGGWRYEQYF.

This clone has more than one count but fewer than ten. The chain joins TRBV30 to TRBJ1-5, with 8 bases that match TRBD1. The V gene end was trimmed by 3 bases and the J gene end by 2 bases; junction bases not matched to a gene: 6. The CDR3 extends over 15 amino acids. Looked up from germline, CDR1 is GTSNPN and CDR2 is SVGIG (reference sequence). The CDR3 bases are TGTGCCTGGAGCCGAAAGGACAGGGGCAATCAGCCCCAGCATTTT. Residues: CAWSRKDRGNQPQHF.

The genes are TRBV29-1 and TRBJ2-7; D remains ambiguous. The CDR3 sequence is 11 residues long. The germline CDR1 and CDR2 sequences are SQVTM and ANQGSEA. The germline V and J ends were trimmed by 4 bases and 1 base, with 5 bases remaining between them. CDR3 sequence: CSVGQSYEQYF. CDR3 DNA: TGCAGCGTTGGCCAGTCCTACGAGCAGTACTTC.

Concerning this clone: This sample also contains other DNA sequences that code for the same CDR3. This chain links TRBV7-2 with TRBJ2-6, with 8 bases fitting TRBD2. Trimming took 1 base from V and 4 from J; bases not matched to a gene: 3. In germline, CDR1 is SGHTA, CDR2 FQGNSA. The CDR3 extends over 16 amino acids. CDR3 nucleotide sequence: TGTGCCAGCAGCTTAGGCGGGGGGCGGGGGGCCAACGTCCTGACTTTC. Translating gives CASSLGGGRGANVLTF.

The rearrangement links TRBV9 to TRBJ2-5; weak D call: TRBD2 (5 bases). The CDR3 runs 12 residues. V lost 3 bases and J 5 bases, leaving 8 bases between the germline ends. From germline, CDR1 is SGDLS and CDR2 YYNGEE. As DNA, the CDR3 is TGTGCCAGCAGCGGCCGAGGGGAGACCCAGTACTTC. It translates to CASSGRGETQYF.

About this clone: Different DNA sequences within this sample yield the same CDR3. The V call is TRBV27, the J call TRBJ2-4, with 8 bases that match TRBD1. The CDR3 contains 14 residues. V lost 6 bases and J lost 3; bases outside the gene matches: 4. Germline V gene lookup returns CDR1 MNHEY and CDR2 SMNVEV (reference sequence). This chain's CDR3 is CASSPDRVKNIQYF. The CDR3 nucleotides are TGTGCCAGCAGCCCGGACAGGGTCAAAAACATTCAGTACTTC.

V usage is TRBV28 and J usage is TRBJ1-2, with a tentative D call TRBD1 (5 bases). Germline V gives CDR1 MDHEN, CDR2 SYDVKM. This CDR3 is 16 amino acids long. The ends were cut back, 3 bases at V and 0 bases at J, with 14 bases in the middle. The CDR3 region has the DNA TGTGCCAGCAGTTTGTTAGACAGCCACTCTAACTATGGCTACACCTTC. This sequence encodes CASSLLDSHSNYGYTF.

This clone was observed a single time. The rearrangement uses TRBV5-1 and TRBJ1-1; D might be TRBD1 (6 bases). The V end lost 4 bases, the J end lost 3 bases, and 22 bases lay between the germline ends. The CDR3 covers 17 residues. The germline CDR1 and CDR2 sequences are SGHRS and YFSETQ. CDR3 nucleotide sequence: TGCGCCAGCAGCCTGTTTACTGGGGACACTATTGACACTGAAGCTTTCTTT. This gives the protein CASSLFTGDTIDTEAFF.

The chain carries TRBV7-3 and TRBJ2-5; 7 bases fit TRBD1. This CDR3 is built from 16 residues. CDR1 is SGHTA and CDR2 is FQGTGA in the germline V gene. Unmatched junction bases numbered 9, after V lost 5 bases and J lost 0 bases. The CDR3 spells CASSPGTAIYQETQYF. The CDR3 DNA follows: TGTGCCAGCAGCCCCGGGACAGCTATTTACCAAGAGACCCAGTACTTC.

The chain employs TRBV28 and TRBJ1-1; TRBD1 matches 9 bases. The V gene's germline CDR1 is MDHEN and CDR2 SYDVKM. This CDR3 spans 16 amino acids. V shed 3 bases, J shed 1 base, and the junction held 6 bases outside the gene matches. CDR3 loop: CASSLDRGRGNTEAFF. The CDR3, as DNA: TGTGCCAGCAGTTTGGACAGGGGACGGGGGAACACTGAAGCTTTCTTT.

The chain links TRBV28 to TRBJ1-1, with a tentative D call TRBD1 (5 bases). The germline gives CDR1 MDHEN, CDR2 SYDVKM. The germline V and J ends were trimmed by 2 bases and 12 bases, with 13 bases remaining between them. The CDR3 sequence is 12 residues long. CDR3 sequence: CASSLEDMKTFF. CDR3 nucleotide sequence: TGTGCCAGCAGTTTAGAGGACATGAAAACTTTCTTT. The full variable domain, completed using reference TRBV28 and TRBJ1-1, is DVKVTQSSRYLVKRTGEKVFLECVQDMDHENMFWYRQDPGLGLRLIYFSYDVKMKEKGDIPEGYSVSREKKERFSLILESASTNQTSMYLCASSLEDMKTFFGQGTRLTVV.

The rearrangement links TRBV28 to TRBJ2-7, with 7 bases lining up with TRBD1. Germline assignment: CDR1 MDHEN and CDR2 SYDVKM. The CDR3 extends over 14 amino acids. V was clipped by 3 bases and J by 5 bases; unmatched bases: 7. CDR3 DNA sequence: TGTGCCAGCAGTTTTACCGACAGGGTGGACGAGCAGTACTTC. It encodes CASSFTDRVDEQYF.

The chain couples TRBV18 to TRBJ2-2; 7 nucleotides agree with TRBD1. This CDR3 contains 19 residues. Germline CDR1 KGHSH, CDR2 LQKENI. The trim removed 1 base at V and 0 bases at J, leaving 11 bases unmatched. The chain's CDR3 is CASSPQSIQGPTNTGELFF. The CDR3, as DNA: TGTGCCAGCTCACCACAGAGTATACAGGGGCCCACGAACACCGGGGAGCTGTTTTTT.

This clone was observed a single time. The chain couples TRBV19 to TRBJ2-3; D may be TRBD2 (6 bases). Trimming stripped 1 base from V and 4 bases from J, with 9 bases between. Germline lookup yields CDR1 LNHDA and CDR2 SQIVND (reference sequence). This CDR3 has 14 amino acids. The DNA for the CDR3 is TGTGCCAGTAGTATAGGGCTAGCGTCAGATACGCAGTATTTT. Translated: CASSIGLASDTQYF.

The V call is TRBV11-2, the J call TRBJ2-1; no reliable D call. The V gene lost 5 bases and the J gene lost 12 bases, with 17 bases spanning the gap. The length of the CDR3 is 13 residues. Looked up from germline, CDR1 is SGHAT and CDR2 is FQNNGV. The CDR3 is CASSLPVNIVQFF. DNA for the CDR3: TGTGCCAGCAGCCTCCCGGTCAATATTGTGCAGTTCTTC. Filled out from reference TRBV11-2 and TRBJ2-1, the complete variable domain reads EAGVAQSPRYKIIEKRQSVAFWCNPISGHATLYWYQQILGQGPKLLIQFQNNGVVDDSQLPKDRFSAERLKGVDSTLKIQPAKLEDSAVYLCASSLPVNIVQFFGPGTRLTVL.

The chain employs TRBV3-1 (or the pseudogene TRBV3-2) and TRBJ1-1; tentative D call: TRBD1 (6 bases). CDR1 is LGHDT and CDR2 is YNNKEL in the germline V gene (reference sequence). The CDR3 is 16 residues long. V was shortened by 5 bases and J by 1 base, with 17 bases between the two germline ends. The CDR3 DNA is TGTGCCAGCAGCATCGGAGCTGGGGGCTGGAACACTGAAGCTTTCTTT. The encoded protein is CASSIGAGGWNTEAFF.

As DNA, the CDR3 is TGCGCCAGCAGCGTGCTCACAGACCTACAAGAGACCCAGTACTTC. As protein: CASSVLTDLQETQYF. J is TRBJ2-5 and V is TRBV5-1; no definite D call. V was cut by 4 bases and J by 2 bases, with 15 bases left in between. Germline values: CDR1 SGHRS, CDR2 YFSETQ. The CDR3 length is 15 residues.

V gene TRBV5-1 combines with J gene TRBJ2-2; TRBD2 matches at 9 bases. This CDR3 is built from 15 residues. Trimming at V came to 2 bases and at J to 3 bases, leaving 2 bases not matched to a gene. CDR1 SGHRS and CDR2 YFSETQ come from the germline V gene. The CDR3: CASSLAGGYTGELFF. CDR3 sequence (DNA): TGCGCCAGCAGCTTAGCGGGAGGCTACACCGGGGAGCTGTTTTTT.

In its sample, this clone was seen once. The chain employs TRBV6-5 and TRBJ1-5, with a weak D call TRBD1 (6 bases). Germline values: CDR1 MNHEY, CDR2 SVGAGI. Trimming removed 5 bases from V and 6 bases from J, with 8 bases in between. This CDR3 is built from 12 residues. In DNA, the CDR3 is TGTGCCAGCAGTAACAGGGTTCAGCCCCAGCATTTT. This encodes CASSNRVQPQHF.